These 23 T cell receptor beta chains were sequenced from one sample in a study of Graves' ophthalmopathy and Graves' hyperthyroidism. Beta-chain TCR CDR3 regions were amplified from RNA transcripts. The workflow started with a first-round RT-PCR run with HTBI primers and then moved on to a second-round multiplex PCR. TCRdb re-analysed the multiplex PCR reads in MiXCR, keeping a single row per CDR3 protein. The data hold about 420,000 distinct CDR3 sequences, with under 25% observed a single time. Sequencing input: peripheral blood. The receptor source for this set is a woman under 30 with stable Graves' hyperthyroidism.

The chain carries TRBV6-2 or TRBV6-3 and TRBJ1-1, with 9 bases lining up with TRBD1. The CDR3 is 18 amino acids. V gave up 2 bases and J gave up 0 bases; unmatched junction bases: 10. Germline CDR1 reads MNHEY; CDR2 reads SVGEGT. The CDR3 DNA reads as TGTGCCAGCAGTTACGTAGGGACAGGGAGGATCATGAACACTGAAGCTTTCTTT. Translated, it gives CASSYVGTGRIMNTEAFF.

The chain uses TRBV24-1 and TRBJ1-5; TRBD1 aligns across 10 bases. Per germline, CDR1 KGHDR and CDR2 SFDVKD. The trim removed 7 bases at V and 5 bases at J, leaving 4 bases unmatched. The CDR3 covers 14 residues. The DNA of the CDR3 is TGTGCCACCAGGGGGACAGGGGCTGATCAGCCCCAGCATTTT. Protein sequence: CATRGTGADQPQHF.

This clonotype was recorded at least ten times. The chain recombines TRBV12-3 or TRBV12-4 with TRBJ2-7; D remains ambiguous. Trimming stripped 5 bases from V and 2 bases from J, with 13 bases between. The CDR3 spans 14 residues. The CDR3 loop reads CASSLIRPPYEQYF. The CDR3 DNA reads TGTGCCAGCAGTCTCATAAGGCCCCCCTACGAGCAGTACTTC.

The table lists this clonotype with many counts. The chain is built from TRBV19 and TRBJ2-7; D tentatively reads TRBD1 or TRBD2 (6 bases each). Germline V gene data show CDR1 as LNHDA and CDR2 as SQIVND (reference sequence). V was pared by 6 bases and J by 1 base, with 16 bases between. The CDR3 contains 15 residues. CDR3 sequence: CASSRRRGFSYEQYF. In DNA form, the CDR3 reads TGTGCCAGTAGCCGCCGGAGGGGGTTTTCCTACGAGCAGTACTTC. Together with reference TRBV19 and TRBJ2-7, the CDR3 gives the full variable domain: DGGITQSPKYLFRKEGQNVTLSCEQNLNHDAMYWYRQDPGQGLRLIYYSQIVNDFQKGDIAEGYSVSREKKESFPLTVTSAQKNPTAFYLCASSRRRGFSYEQYFGPGTRLTVT.

V usage is TRBV6-1 and J usage is TRBJ1-5, with 9 bases identical to TRBD1. The CDR3 spans 15 residues. The ends lost 8 bases at V and 1 base at J; junction bases unmatched: 6. Looked up from germline, CDR1 is MNHNS and CDR2 is SASEGT. The CDR3 reads CASGGTGRSNQPQHF. CDR3 coding DNA: TGTGCCAGCGGCGGGACAGGGAGAAGCAATCAGCCCCAGCATTTT.

The V call is TRBV4-3, the J call TRBJ1-2; the D is unclear. Germline-derived CDR1 and CDR2 are LGHNA and YSLEER. V was pared by 0 bases and J by 1 base, with 9 bases between. The CDR3 contains 15 residues. The DNA of the CDR3 is TGCGCCAGCAGCCAAGATCCAGGCGATAACTATGGCTACACCTTC. It specifies CASSQDPGDNYGYTF.

This clonotype was observed at least ten times. This chain connects TRBV20-1 to TRBJ1-1; no clear D gene. Trimming left V 0 bases short and J 11 bases short, with 10 bases between. Germline-derived CDR1 and CDR2 are DFQATT and SNEGSKA (reference sequence). The CDR3 covers 11 residues. The CDR3 spells CSARDIPRAFF. CDR3 DNA: TGCAGTGCTAGAGACATCCCGAGGGCTTTCTTT.

This clonotype was seen a few times. This chain connects TRBV3-1 to TRBJ1-2; no definite D call. CDR1 and CDR2 (germline): LGHDT, YNNKEL (reference sequence). The CDR3 loop spans 15 amino acids. The germline V and J ends were trimmed by 1 base and 8 bases, with 17 bases remaining between them. CDR3 coding DNA: TGTGCCAGCAGCCAAGGCGGCACGGCGCCCTGGGGCTACACCTTC. Residues: CASSQGGTAPWGYTF.

In its sample, this clonotype was seen many times. The rearrangement uses TRBV11-2 and TRBJ2-5; 10 bases are a match to TRBD2. The CDR3 contains 19 residues. The germline CDR1 and CDR2 sequences are SGHAT and FQNNGV. The V segment lost 5 bases and the J segment 4 bases; nucleotides outside the gene matches: 19. DNA for the CDR3: TGTGCCAGCAGCACCCGGCAAGCGGGAGGGCAGCCCACAGGAGAGACCCAGTACTTC. Amino acid sequence: CASSTRQAGGQPTGETQYF.

This clonotype was picked up many times. The chain is built from TRBV30 and TRBJ2-5; D unclear. The CDR3 contains 11 residues. Looked up from germline, CDR1 is GTSNPN and CDR2 is SVGIG (reference sequence). V lost 3 bases to trimming and J lost 4 bases, with 6 bases between them. The CDR3 region is CAWRERETQYF. The CDR3, as DNA: TGTGCCTGGAGGGAAAGAGAGACCCAGTACTTC.

The V call is TRBV28, the J call TRBJ1-5, with D hard to call. Germline V gene data show CDR1 as MDHEN and CDR2 as SYDVKM. The CDR3 has 14 amino acids. The V and J ends lost 3 bases and 2 bases respectively, with 8 bases between them. Here the CDR3 DNA reads TGTGCCAGCAGTTTGGGTATAGGCAATCAGCCCCAGCATTTT. Translating gives CASSLGIGNQPQHF.

In this sample, this clonotype turned up a few times. The chain carries TRBV30 and TRBJ2-2; no clear D. The ends were cut back, 2 bases at V and 1 base at J, with 8 bases in the middle. The germline V gene has CDR1 GTSNPN and CDR2 SVGIG (reference sequence). The length of the CDR3 is 14 residues. CDR3 DNA sequence: TGTGCCTGGAGTAGGACGGTGAACACCGGGGAGCTGTTTTTT. This translates into CAWSRTVNTGELFF.

This clonotype was observed many times. This chain links TRBV2 with TRBJ2-7; tentative D call: TRBD1 (6 bases). Trimming removed 4 bases from V and 6 bases from J, with 19 bases in between. This CDR3 spans 15 amino acids. CDR1 is SNHLY and CDR2 is FYNNEI in the germline V gene. The CDR3 nucleotides are TGTGCCAGCAGTGCTTTGGACAGAGTGCTTAGCGAGCAGTACTTC. Protein: CASSALDRVLSEQYF.

This clonotype has at least ten counts. The chain joins TRBV27 to TRBJ1-2; no reliable D call. Looked up from germline, CDR1 is MNHEY and CDR2 is SMNVEV (reference sequence). The CDR3 covers 14 residues. With 3 bases removed from V and 8 bases from J, the gap between germline ends came to 16 bases. In DNA, the CDR3 is TGTGCCAGCAGTTTTTTCCTAACACAACCGGGCTACACCTTC. Its translation: CASSFFLTQPGYTF.

This clonotype came up many times. V gene TRBV5-1 combines with J gene TRBJ1-2; D is undetermined. This CDR3 is 16 amino acids long. V lost 3 bases, J lost 6 bases, and 21 bases lay in between. CDR1 is SGHRS, CDR2 YFSETQ, per germline. CDR3 in DNA: TGCGCCAGCAGCTCCCCTGGGTCCGTTTCTGGCGATGGCTACACCTTC. Its protein product is CASSSPGSVSGDGYTF.

This clonotype was counted at least ten times. The J gene is TRBJ2-7, the V gene TRBV6-2 or TRBV6-3; possible D gene TRBD2, 5 bases. The CDR3 has 13 residues. Germline V gives CDR1 MNHEY, CDR2 SVGEGT. V lost 3 bases, J lost 5 bases, and 11 bases lay in between. This CDR3 is CASSYWGVHEQYF. Written as DNA, the CDR3 is TGTGCCAGCAGTTATTGGGGAGTCCACGAGCAGTACTTC.

The table lists this clonotype with many counts. The chain couples TRBV12-3 or TRBV12-4 to TRBJ2-2, with D perhaps matching TRBD1 (6 bases). Trimming stripped 5 bases from V and 3 bases from J, with 22 bases between. The CDR3 is made up of 18 amino acids. CDR3 amino acids: CASSRDAPRDTYTGELFF. For the CDR3, the DNA is TGTGCCAGCAGTCGTGATGCCCCTCGGGACACCTACACCGGGGAGCTGTTTTTT.

At least ten counts were recorded for this clonotype. The chain recombines TRBV5-1 with TRBJ2-7, with D tentatively TRBD1 (5 bases). The CDR3 totals 16 residues. V lost 2 bases, J lost 3 bases, and 18 bases lay in between. CDR1 is SGHRS, CDR2 YFSETQ, per germline. CDR3 sequence reads: CASSFGPRQISYEQYF. The CDR3 DNA reads as TGCGCCAGCAGCTTTGGGCCACGACAGATTAGCTACGAGCAGTACTTC.

This clonotype was counted many times. The chain has TRBV19 and TRBJ1-3; D uncertain. Germline CDR1 is LNHDA and CDR2 is SQIVND (reference sequence). Trimming shortened V by 3 bases and J by 0 bases, and 9 bases separated the two germline ends. CDR3 length: 15 amino acids. CDR3 amino acids: CASSIRPSSGNTIYF. The DNA for the CDR3 is TGTGCCAGTAGTATCCGACCTTCCTCTGGAAACACCATATATTTT.

At least ten counts were recorded for this clonotype. V and J are TRBV12-3 or TRBV12-4 and TRBJ2-5; D remains unclear. Trimming took off 3 bases at V and 5 bases at J, with 10 bases between the two ends. The CDR3 sequence is 13 residues long. CDR3 amino acids: CASSFGLRETQYF. CDR3 coding DNA: TGTGCCAGCAGTTTTGGGCTGAGGGAGACCCAGTACTTC.

This clonotype was detected once. V usage is TRBV19 and J usage is TRBJ1-1; possibly TRBD1 for D (6 bases). This CDR3 has 14 residues. Trimming left V 3 bases short and J 3 bases short, with 11 bases between. The germline V gene has CDR1 LNHDA and CDR2 SQIVND (reference sequence). In DNA, the CDR3 is TGTGCCAGTAGTATTTGGGGGCTTGACACTGAAGCTTTCTTT. This encodes CASSIWGLDTEAFF. The whole variable domain, remainder taken from reference TRBV19 and TRBJ1-1, is DGGITQSPKYLFRKEGQNVTLSCEQNLNHDAMYWYRQDPGQGLRLIYYSQIVNDFQKGDIAEGYSVSREKKESFPLTVTSAQKNPTAFYLCASSIWGLDTEAFFGQGTRLTVV.

This clonotype was recorded at least ten times. The chain links TRBV12-3 or TRBV12-4 to TRBJ1-6; D not certain. The CDR3 runs 13 residues. The ends were cut back, 3 bases at V and 9 bases at J, with 9 bases in the middle. CDR3: CASSFGPPSPLHF. CDR3 bases: TGTGCCAGCAGTTTCGGTCCCCCTTCACCCCTCCACTTT.

This clonotype was recorded many times. This chain connects TRBV7-2 to TRBJ2-5; TRBD2 is a possible D gene (6 bases). V lost 0 bases to trimming and J lost 0 bases, with 14 bases between them. Looked up from germline, CDR1 is SGHTA and CDR2 is FQGNSA. The CDR3 is 17 amino acids. The CDR3, as DNA: TGTGCCAGCAGCTTAGCTTGGGGTAGCGGATACCAAGAGACCCAGTACTTC. Translation gives CASSLAWGSGYQETQYF.